Sequencing of this T cell receptor (beta chain) was carried out in a study of T cells in Graves' hyperthyroidism and ophthalmopathy (dated by TCRdb to between 2019 and 2020). In the study overall: Peripheral blood was collected at initial diagnosis, before any treatment. The 95 to 100 discovery patients were randomly split 7:3 into training and test sets. To identify distinguishing TCR V-J signatures, a discovery cohort of about 100 patients was used, comprising 40 to 45 with Graves' ophthalmopathy and some 60 with stable Graves' hyperthyroidism. The paper reports TCR Vbeta CDR3 sequencing of approximately 140 peripheral blood samples: 43 ophthalmopathy, over 70 hyperthyroidism and about 17 progressor patients. Whether ophthalmopathy could be predicted prospectively was tested in an independent validation cohort made up of under 20 hyperthyroidism patients plus 17 patients who later progressed to ophthalmopathy. Once sampling was done, hyperthyroidism patients were given methimazole at a starting dose of 30 mg daily, whereas ophthalmopathy patients were given high-dose intravenous methylprednisolone. In over five Graves' hyperthyroidism patients, the study also compared T-cell repertoires from thyroid tissue with T-cell repertoires from blood.

Overall results and qualifications from the work: Ophthalmopathy was separated from stable hyperthyroidism by a 13 V-J signature model, with just over 85% sensitivity and approximately 84% specificity obtained in cross-validation and 80%/75% obtained in testing. Most expanded thyroid clonotypes (frequency above 0.001) were also detected in blood, suggesting blood repertoires may reflect thyroid immune responses. Sample size was not statistically predetermined, and blinding of investigators to group allocation was not performed. In validation, the model predicted progression to ophthalmopathy a median of roughly 6.2 months before onset, with over 55% sensitivity and roughly 77% specificity.

Ophthalmopathy patients had moderately to severely active disease, with a Clinical Activity Score of 3 or more, a NOSPECS grade of 4 or more, and a disease duration of less than 3 months. Exclusion was applied to patients with uncontrolled infections, other autoimmune diseases, pregnancy or lactation. Diagnoses were established on the basis of clinical symptoms, serum thyroxine and TRAb, thyroid ultrasound, and orbital computed tomography. PBMCs were separated from under 11 ml of fresh peripheral blood using Ficoll-Paque density gradient centrifugation. Total RNA was extracted with Trizol reagent, and quality was checked on an Agilent 2100 Bioanalyzer. TCR beta CDR3 regions were amplified from RNA transcripts. A first-round RT-PCR of the TCR CDR3 used the HTBI primer set with the Qiagen OneStep RT-PCR kit. Libraries were constructed in a second round of multiplex PCR, after which size selection and purification were performed. Paired-end sequencing of the libraries was performed with 100 bp reads on an Illumina HiSeq2000. Concerning the study's data processing: SOAPnuke was used to process the raw data, with reads discarded if the reads contained adapters or uncalled bases, had a mean Phred below 15, or lacked an exact constant-primer or identifier match. High-quality paired reads were merged with COPE v1.2.5, and unique nucleotide sequences were defined as clonotypes. MiTCR v1.1 was used to align the clonotypes against IMGT TRBV, TRBD and TRBJ reference segments. Only V-J combinations with frequency above 0.0001, covering roughly 99% of repertoires, were analysed. A TCS score was defined as the ratio between F50 (clonal expansion) and ExV (chaos), using BLOSUM62-based TCRdist between CDR3 peptides within each V-J. Welch's t-statistics and random forest reduced some 510 V-J features to around 14, which were used in a naive Bayes classifier (R e1071). TCRdb handled the public reads itself, with Q25 trimming in fastp and clone calling in MiXCR, and kept productive beta chains. A single entry per CDR3 protein holds the most common genes and DNA from its merged rows. TCRdb, not the authors, supplied the V and J calls. This sample is represented by around 600,000 distinct CDR3 sequences; about 14% of them were singletons. About 7% of the sample belongs to the ten largest clones.

After removal of 4 bases from V and 4 bases from J, the junction retains 6 bases not matched to a gene. According to the germline V gene, CDR1 reads KGHDR and CDR2 reads SFDVKD. The CDR3 runs 15 residues from the cysteine to the phenylalanine. Only the CDR3 part of the read is kept: 45 bases, read in frame from the first base. This clonotype was seen at least ten times. Its antigen target is currently unknown. Per-base qualities were not stored, and no clone one base away is much larger. This TCR was recovered from a woman aged 18 to 35 with Graves' ophthalmopathy. Sequencing was done on a sample of blood. The chain couples TRBV24-1 to TRBJ2-5, and 9 bases in between align with TRBD2. The base sequence is TGTGCCACCAGTGACCTTAGCGGGAGTCCAGAGACCCAGTACTTC. This is translated as CATSDLSGSPETQYF.